A single T cell receptor (beta chain) is shown here with its context. These data come from a study of T cell changes during pregnancy in multiple sclerosis. CDR3 size: 14 residues. Trimming shortened V by 0 bases and J by 0 bases, and 5 bases separated the two germline ends. The V gene's germline CDR1 is SEHNR and CDR2 FQNEAQ (reference sequence). Data came from immunoSEQ multiplex PCR; TCRdb stores just in-frame clones and leaves some out. The sample lists around 55,000 clones, 85% to 95% occurring once. The chain has TRBV7-9 and TRBJ2-5; D remains ambiguous. The input for sequencing was CD8+ T cells from peripheral blood mononuclear cells, taken in the third trimester of pregnancy. This TCR was recovered from a female donor with multiple sclerosis, enrolled in a pregnancy study. For the CDR3, the DNA is TGTGCCAGCAGCTTAGCGGGCCACCAAGAGACCCAGTACTTC. Its translation: CASSLAGHQETQYF.